This T cell receptor (beta chain) was identified in a study of blood T cell repertoires in COVID-19. Across the whole study: T cells, B-cell-depleted T cells, or PBMCs supplied cDNA or gDNA.

V lost 1 base and J lost 6; bases outside the gene matches: 2. The length of the CDR3 is 14 residues. Per the germline V gene, CDR1 is LGHNT and CDR2 is FRNRAP. Generated by immunoSEQ multiplex PCR, the TCRdb table keeps only in-frame clones and is missing some. The sample shows some 130,000 clones, 83% of them seen only once. The sample holds one count of this clone. Recovery meant two consecutive negative NP/OP PCR tests, professional clearance, or resolved symptoms. The sequence came from a man aged 25-45 years who had recovered from COVID-19. The gene calls are TRBV12-5 and TRBJ1-1, with 10 bases fitting TRBD1. The sequenced sample was PBMCs or T cells enriched from blood (not recorded which). CDR3 nucleotides: TGTGCTAGTGGTTTGGGGGGACAGGGGCCTGAAGCTTTCTTT. Protein product: CASGLGGQGPEAFF.